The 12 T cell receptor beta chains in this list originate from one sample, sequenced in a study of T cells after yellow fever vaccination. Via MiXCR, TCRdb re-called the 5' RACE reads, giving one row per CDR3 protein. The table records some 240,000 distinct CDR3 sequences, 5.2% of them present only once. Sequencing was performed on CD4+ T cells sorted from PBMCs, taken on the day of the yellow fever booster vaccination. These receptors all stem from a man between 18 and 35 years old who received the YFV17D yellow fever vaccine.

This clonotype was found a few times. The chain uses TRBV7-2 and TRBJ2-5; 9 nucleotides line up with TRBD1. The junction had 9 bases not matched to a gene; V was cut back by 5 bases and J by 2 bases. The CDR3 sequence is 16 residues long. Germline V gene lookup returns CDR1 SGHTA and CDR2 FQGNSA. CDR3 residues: CASSHRRGQGQETQYF. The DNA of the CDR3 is TGTGCCAGCAGCCACCGACGCGGACAGGGGCAAGAGACCCAGTACTTC.

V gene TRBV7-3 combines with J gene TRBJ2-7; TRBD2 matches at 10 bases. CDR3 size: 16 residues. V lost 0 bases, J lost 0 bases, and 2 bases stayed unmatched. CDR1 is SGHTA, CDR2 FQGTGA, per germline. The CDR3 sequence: CASSLTSGGSSYEQYF. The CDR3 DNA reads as TGTGCCAGCAGCTTAACTAGCGGGGGGAGCTCCTACGAGCAGTACTTC. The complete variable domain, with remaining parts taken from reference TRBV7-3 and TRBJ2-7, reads GAGVSQTPSNKVTEKGKYVELRCDPISGHTALYWYRQSLGQGPEFLIYFQGTGAADDSGLPNDRFFAVRPEGSVSTLKIQRTERGDSAVYLCASSLTSGGSSYEQYFGPGTRLTVT.

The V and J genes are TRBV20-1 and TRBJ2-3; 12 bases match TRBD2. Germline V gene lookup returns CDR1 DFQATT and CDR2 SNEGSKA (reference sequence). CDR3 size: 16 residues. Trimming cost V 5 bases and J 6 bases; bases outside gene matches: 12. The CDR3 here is CSAPNPLAGGLDTQYF. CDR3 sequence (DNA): TGCAGTGCTCCCAATCCCCTAGCGGGGGGGCTGGATACGCAGTATTTT.

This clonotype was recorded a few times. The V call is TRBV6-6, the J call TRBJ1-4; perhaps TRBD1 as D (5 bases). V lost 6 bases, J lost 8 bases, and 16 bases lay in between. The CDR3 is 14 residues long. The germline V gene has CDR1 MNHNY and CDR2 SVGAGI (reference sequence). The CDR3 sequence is CASRQKGRGEKLFF. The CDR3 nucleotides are TGTGCCAGCAGGCAAAAGGGGAGGGGAGAAAAACTGTTTTTT.

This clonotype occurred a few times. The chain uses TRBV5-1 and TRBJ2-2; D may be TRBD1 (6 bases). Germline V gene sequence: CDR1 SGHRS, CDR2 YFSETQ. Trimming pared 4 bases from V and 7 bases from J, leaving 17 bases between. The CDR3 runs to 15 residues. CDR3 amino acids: CASSPFPRGNGELFF. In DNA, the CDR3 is TGCGCCAGCAGCCCCTTCCCCAGGGGAAACGGGGAGCTGTTTTTT.

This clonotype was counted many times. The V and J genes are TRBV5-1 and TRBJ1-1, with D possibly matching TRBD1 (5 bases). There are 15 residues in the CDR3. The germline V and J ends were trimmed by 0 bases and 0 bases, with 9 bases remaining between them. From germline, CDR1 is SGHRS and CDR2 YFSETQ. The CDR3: CASSLAPGVNTEAFF. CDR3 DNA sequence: TGCGCCAGCAGCTTGGCCCCGGGGGTGAACACTGAAGCTTTCTTT. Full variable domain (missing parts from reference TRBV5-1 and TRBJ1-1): KAGVTQTPRYLIKTRGQQVTLSCSPISGHRSVSWYQQTPGQGLQFLFEYFSETQRNKGNFPGRFSGRQFSNSRSEMNVSTLELGDSALYLCASSLAPGVNTEAFFGQGTRLTVV.

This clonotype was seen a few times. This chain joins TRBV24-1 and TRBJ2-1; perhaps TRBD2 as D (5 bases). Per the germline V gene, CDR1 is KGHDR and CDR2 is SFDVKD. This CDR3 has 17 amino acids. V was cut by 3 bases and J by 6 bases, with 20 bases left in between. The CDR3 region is CATSDPGLGSTFNEQFF. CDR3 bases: TGTGCCACCAGTGATCCCGGACTGGGATCAACCTTCAATGAGCAGTTCTTC.

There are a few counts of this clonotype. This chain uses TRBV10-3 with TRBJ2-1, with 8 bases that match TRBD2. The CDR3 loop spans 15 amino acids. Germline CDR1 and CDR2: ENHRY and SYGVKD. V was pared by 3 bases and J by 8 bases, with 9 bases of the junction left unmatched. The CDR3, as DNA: TGTGCCATCAGTGACCCTAGCGGGCCTGGGGATGAGCAGTTCTTC. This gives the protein CAISDPSGPGDEQFF.

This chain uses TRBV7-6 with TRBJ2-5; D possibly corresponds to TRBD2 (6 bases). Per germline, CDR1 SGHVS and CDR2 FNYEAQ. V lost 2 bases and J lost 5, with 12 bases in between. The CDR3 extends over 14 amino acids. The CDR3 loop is CASSLRSREETQYF. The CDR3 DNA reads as TGTGCCAGCAGCTTAAGAAGCCGGGAGGAGACCCAGTACTTC. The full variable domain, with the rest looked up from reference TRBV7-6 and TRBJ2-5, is GAGVSQSPRYKVTKRGQDVALRCDPISGHVSLYWYRQALGQGPEFLTYFNYEAQQDKSGLPNDRFSAERPEGSISTLTIQRTEQRDSAMYRCASSLRSREETQYFGPGTRLLVL.

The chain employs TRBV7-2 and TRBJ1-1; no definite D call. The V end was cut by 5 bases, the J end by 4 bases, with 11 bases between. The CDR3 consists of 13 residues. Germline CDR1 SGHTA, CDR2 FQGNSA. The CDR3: CASSNTLGTEAFF. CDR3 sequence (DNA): TGTGCCAGCAGCAACACGTTGGGCACTGAAGCTTTCTTT.

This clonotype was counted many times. CDR3 region: CASSPPSLGDTQYF. DNA for the CDR3: TGTGCCAGCTCACCACCGTCCCTGGGAGATACGCAGTATTTT. V and J are TRBV18 and TRBJ2-3, with D unclear. This CDR3 has 14 amino acids. Deletions cut 0 bases from V and 5 bases from J, with 9 bases between. Germline loops: CDR1 KGHSH, CDR2 LQKENI. Using reference TRBV18 and TRBJ2-3 for the parts outside the CDR3, the full variable domain is NAGVMQNPRHLVRRRGQEARLRCSPMKGHSHVYWYRQLPEEGLKFMVYLQKENIIDESGMPKERFSAEFPKEGPSILRIQQVVRGDSAAYFCASSPPSLGDTQYFGPGTRLTVL.

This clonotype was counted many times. CDR3 region: CSARPGRVGEAFF. The CDR3 nucleotides read TGCAGTGCTAGACCGGGTCGTGTGGGTGAAGCTTTCTTT. The chain has TRBV20-1 and TRBJ1-1; D is unclear. Between the trimmed V and J ends, which lost 2 bases and 7 bases, there was a span of 14 bases. Looked up from germline, CDR1 is DFQATT and CDR2 is SNEGSKA (reference sequence). The length of the CDR3 is 13 residues.